This T cell receptor beta chain was profiled in a study of regulatory T cells in long-lasting Graves disease. The time point: newly diagnosed GD, antithyroid drugs for less than 3 months. Scientists built the TCR library using RNA that was extracted from PBMCs. Assembly of TCR beta libraries relied on iRepertoire HTBI primers together with Arm-PCR of CDR3 regions. TCRdb reprocessed the multiplex PCR reads via MiXCR and lists one record per CDR3 protein. The sample includes 540,000 or so distinct CDR3 sequences, 13% of them seen just once. The CDR3 spans 16 residues. Germline V gene sequence: CDR1 ENHRY, CDR2 SYGVKD. V shed 0 bases and J 3 bases; nucleotides not matched to a gene: 8. This clonotype was observed at least ten times. The sample was also linked to a second study, of T cells in Graves' hyperthyroidism and ophthalmopathy.

This TCR came from a man younger than 45 with Graves disease. Sequenced material: peripheral blood mononuclear cells (PBMCs), taken at new diagnosis, from a patient treated with antithyroid drugs. The rearrangement joins TRBV10-3 to TRBJ2-7, with 7 bases aligning to TRBD2. In DNA form, the CDR3 reads TGTGCCATCAGTGAGTCGTTTGCAGGGACTATCTACGAGCAGTACTTC. Protein product: CAISESFAGTIYEQYF.